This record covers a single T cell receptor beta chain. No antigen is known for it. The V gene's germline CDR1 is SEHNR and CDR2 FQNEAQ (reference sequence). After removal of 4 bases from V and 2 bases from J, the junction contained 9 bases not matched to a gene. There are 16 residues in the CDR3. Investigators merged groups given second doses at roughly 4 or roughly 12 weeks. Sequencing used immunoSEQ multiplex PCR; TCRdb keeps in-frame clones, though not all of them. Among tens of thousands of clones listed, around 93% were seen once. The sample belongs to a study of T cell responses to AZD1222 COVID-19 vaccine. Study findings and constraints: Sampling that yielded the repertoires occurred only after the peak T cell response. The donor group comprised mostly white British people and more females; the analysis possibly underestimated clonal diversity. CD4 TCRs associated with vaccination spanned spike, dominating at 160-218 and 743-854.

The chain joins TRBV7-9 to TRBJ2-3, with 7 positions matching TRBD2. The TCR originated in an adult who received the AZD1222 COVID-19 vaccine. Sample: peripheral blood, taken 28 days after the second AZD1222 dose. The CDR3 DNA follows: TGTGCCAGCAGCTGGGCTAGCGGCCGGCCCACAGATACGCAGTATTTT. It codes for CASSWASGRPTDTQYF.